The 4 T cell receptor beta chains presented below share a single source sample, sequenced in a study of blood T cell repertoires in COVID-19. Generated by immunoSEQ multiplex PCR, the TCRdb table keeps only in-frame clones and is missing some. Altogether approximately 240,000 clones are present, roughly 84% being singletons, with the ten largest covering 2% to 2.5%. What was sequenced was peripheral blood. The receptors derive from a woman aged 40 to 49 who had recovered from COVID-19.

This chain links TRBV7-2 with TRBJ2-1; TRBD2 aligns across 9 bases. Per the germline V gene, CDR1 is SGHTA and CDR2 is FQGNSA. V dropped 5 bases and J dropped 0; count of bases not matched to a gene: 5. CDR3 length: 16 amino acids. The CDR3 DNA sequence: TGTGCCAGCAGCCCAATACTAGCGGGCTCCTACAATGAGCAGTTCTTC. It translates to CASSPILAGSYNEQFF.

The V and J genes are TRBV2 and TRBJ1-4, with D maybe TRBD1 (5 bases). The CDR3 runs 14 residues. V dropped 3 bases and J dropped 8 bases, with 13 bases sitting between them. Germline V gives CDR1 SNHLY, CDR2 FYNNEI. CDR3 sequence reads: CASSEGQGGEKLFF. CDR3 bases: TGTGCCAGCAGTGAGGGTCAGGGAGGGGAAAAACTGTTTTTT.

V gene TRBV4-2 combines with J gene TRBJ2-1; the match to TRBD2 covers 14 bases. The V gene's germline CDR1 is LGHNA and CDR2 YNFKEQ. CDR3 length: 18 amino acids. With 4 bases clipped from V and 7 bases from J, the junction kept 12 bases outside the gene matches. The CDR3 loop reads CASSLSSGTSGRINEQFF. The DNA for the CDR3 is TGTGCCAGCAGCCTCTCGTCGGGGACTAGCGGGAGAATAAATGAGCAGTTCTTC.

V is TRBV9 and J is TRBJ2-1, with a tentative D call TRBD2 (5 bases). Germline-derived CDR1 and CDR2 are SGDLS and YYNGEE. With 4 bases removed from V and 10 bases from J, the gap between germline ends came to 12 bases. The CDR3 spans 12 residues. In DNA, the CDR3 is TGTGCCAGCAGCTCCGGGGTGAGGGAGCAGTTCTTC. It encodes CASSSGVREQFF.